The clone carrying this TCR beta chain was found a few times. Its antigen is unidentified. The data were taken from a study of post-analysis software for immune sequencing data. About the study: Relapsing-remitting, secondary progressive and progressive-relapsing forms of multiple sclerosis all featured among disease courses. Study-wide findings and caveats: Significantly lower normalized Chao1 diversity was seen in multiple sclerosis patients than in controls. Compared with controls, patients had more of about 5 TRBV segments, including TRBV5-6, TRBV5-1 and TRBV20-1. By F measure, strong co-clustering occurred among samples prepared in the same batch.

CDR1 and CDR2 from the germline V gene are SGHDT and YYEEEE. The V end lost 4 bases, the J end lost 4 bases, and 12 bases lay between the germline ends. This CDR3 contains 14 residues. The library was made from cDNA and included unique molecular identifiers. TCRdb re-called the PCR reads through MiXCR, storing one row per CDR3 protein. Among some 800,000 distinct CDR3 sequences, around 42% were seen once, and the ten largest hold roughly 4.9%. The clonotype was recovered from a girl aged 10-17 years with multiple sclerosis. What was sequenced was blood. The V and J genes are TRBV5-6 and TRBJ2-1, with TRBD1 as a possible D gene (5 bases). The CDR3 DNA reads TGTGCCAGCAGCCTAGGGGCCCCTTACAATGAGCAGTTCTTC. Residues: CASSLGAPYNEQFF.